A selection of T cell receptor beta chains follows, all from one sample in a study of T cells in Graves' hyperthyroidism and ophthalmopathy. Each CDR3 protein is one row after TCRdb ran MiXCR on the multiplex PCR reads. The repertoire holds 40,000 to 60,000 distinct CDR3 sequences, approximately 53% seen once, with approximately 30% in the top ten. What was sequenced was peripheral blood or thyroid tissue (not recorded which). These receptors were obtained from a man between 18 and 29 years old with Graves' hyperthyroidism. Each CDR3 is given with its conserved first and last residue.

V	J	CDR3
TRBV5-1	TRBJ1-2	CASSFLQGGGYTF
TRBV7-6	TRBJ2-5	CASSPRQPRETQYF
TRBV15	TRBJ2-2	CATSRDPGGGSVGELFF
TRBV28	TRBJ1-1	CASSWKTGEAFF
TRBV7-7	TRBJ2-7	CASSPKWGYEQYF
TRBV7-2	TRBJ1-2	CASSLTGGGTGYTF
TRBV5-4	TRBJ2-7	CASSLGGKDEQYF
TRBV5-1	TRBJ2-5	CASSLDGQYQETQYF
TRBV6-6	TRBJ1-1	CASSFTARRYPMNTEAFF
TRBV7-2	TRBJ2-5	CASSFATSGAETQYF
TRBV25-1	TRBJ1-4	CASSGARRAGAEKLFF
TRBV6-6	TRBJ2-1	CATSYPRGEQFF
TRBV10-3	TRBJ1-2	CATATDYGYTF
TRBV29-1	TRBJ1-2	CSVVGISNYGYTF
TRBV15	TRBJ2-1	CATSRNSGNEQFF
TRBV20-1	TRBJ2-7	CSAGPGEQYF
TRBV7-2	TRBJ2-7	CASSIRDRAYEQYF
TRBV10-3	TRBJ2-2	CAISESPSGESTGELFF
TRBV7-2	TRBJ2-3	CASRGPYHTDTQYF
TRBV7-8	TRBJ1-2	CASSLPDSNYGYTF
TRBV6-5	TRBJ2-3	CASSYSGVPETDTQYF
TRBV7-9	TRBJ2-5	CASSLLRGQETQYF
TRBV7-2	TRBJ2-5	CASSPHTETYF
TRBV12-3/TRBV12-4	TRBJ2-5	CASSLGHQETQYF
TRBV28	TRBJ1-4	CASRGAAKNEKLFF
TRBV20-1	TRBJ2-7	CSASTTSGRMGYERYF
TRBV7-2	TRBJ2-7	CAWAGVARARPYEQYF
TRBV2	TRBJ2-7	CASSVRDRGEQYF
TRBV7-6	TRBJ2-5	CASSEMGTQYF
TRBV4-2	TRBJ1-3	CASSPMTVSGNTIYF
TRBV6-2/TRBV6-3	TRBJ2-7	CASSYTVGSKIYEQYF
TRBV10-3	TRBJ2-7	CAIRADPAGEQYF
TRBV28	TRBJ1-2	CASSFSQGAYGYTF
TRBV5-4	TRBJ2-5	CASSLLAEETQYF
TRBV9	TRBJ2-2	CASSAGLGLVISNTGELFF
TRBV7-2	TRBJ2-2	CASSVGLAGGSGELFF
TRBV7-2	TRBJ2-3	CASSSRRTGLAGGDTQYF
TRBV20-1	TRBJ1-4	CSAPYLRKLFF
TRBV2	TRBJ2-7	CASSEAFGGAHEQYF
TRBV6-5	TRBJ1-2	CASGQGYGYGYTF
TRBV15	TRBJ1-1	CAISSHGQINTEAFF
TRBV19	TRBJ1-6	CASSILTRGSSPLHF
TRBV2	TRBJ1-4	CASRRQVNEKLFF
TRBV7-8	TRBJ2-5	CASSLKGRTYQSEEYF
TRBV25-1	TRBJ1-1	CASSRGGRAFNTEAFF
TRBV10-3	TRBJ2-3	CATERTGGYTDTQYF
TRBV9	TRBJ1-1	CASSVGPGTEAFF
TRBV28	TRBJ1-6	CASSFQTGMGSPLHF
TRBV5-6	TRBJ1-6	CASSFWAALSSYNSPLHF
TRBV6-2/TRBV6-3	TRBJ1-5	CASHSGSQPQHF
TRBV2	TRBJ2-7	CASWSYSYEQYF
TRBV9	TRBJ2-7	CASSVTAGLPPLYEQYF
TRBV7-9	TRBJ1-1	CASSLTPDRGDGAFF
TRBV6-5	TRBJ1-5	CASRSGQGIVQHF